The subject of this entry is one T cell receptor beta chain. Data came from immunoSEQ multiplex PCR; TCRdb stores just in-frame clones and leaves some out. The sample holds more than 30,000 clones, 75% to 90% seen once. The data derive from a study of OX40 agonist ivuxolimab in advanced cancers. The germline CDR1 and CDR2 sequences are MNHEY and SVGAGI. V shed 1 base and J shed 4 bases, with 2 bases lying between them. The CDR3 sequence is 11 residues long. The chain couples TRBV6-5 to TRBJ2-7, with D unclear. The clonotype originates from an adult with an advanced solid tumor such as melanoma, head and neck, liver or kidney cancer. The input for sequencing was CD4+ or CD8+ T cells sorted from blood, taken in a trial of the OX40 agonist ivuxolimab. CDR3: CASSYLYEQYF. Written as DNA, the CDR3 is TGTGCCAGCAGTTACTTGTACGAGCAGTACTTC.